This record covers a single T cell receptor beta chain. Its antigen is not identified. Germline V gene lookup returns CDR1 MNHEY and CDR2 SMNVEV (reference sequence). Trimming shortened V by 5 bases and J by 4 bases, and 9 bases separated the two germline ends. The CDR3 loop spans 13 amino acids. This specimen belongs to a study of beta chain features in type 1 diabetes. Study-level points and caveats: Compared to healthy donors, patients appeared to have naive, central memory and Treg TCRB repertoires that were more alike.

Isolated RNA was reverse transcribed in full, so expressed TCRB transcripts were sequenced. Libraries were prepared by immunoSEQ multiplex PCR; TCRdb keeps only in-frame clonotypes and omits some of them. Here the sample spans nearly 250,000 clones, roughly 14% being singletons. The source of this sequence is a woman aged 40 to 50 in good health. The sequenced material came from naive CD4+ T cells from blood. The V call is TRBV27, the J call TRBJ1-5; the D gene is possibly TRBD1 (6 bases). The CDR3 DNA reads TGTGCCAGCAGTATCAGGGGTAATCAGCCCCAGCATTTT. Protein product: CASSIRGNQPQHF.